This T cell receptor (beta chain) emerged from a study of blood T cell repertoires in COVID-19. In the authors' workflow: Nucleated cell counts were estimated from reference gene primer amplification. The table came from immunoSEQ multiplex PCR; TCRdb's copy has only in-frame clones and leaves some out. Clone size and the V and J calls come from that table; the DNA yielded D and trimming. The sample comprises about 180,000 clones, nearly 80% of which are singletons, and 26% rests with the top ten. The length of the CDR3 is 14 residues. V was pared by 5 bases and J by 4 bases, with 15 bases between. CDR1 is SGHKS, CDR2 YYEKEE, per germline (reference sequence).

Source material: peripheral blood. The rearrangement joins TRBV5-5 to TRBJ1-2; no firm D call. The receptor comes from a woman in her 70s with acute or convalescent COVID-19. DNA of the CDR3: TGTGCCAGCAGATCACGAGACACAATCTATGGCTACACCTTC. Protein product: CASRSRDTIYGYTF.